This TCR beta chain was observed in a study of OX40 agonist ivuxolimab in advanced cancers. Broader study findings: Dose levels from 0.1 to 3.0 mg/kg saw CD4+ and CD8+ blood T cells expand clonally by week 6.

A remark on this clone: What it recognizes is unknown.

Per the germline V gene, CDR1 is SEHNR and CDR2 is FQNEAQ (reference sequence). The CDR3 consists of 15 residues. J was trimmed by 5 bases and V by 0 bases; bases with no gene match: 1. Repertoires were generated with immunoSEQ multiplex PCR, while TCRdb's copy carries only in-frame clones and drops some. This sample has some 50,000 clones, with under 85% found just once. Blood draws occurred at baseline, cycle 4 day 1, and cycle 7 day 1. This specimen was CD4+ or CD8+ T cells sorted from blood, taken in a trial of the OX40 agonist ivuxolimab. The TCR sequence derives from an adult with an advanced solid tumor such as melanoma, head and neck, liver or kidney cancer. The rearrangement joins TRBV7-9 to TRBJ2-2, with 9 bases aligning to TRBD1. The DNA of the CDR3 is TGTGCCAGCAGCTTAGCGGGGACAGGGACCGGGGAGCTGTTTTTT. As protein: CASSLAGTGTGELFF.